These 29 T cell receptor beta chains were sequenced from one sample in a study of CXCR3-negative and CXCR3-positive naive CD8 T cells. No antigen has been assigned to these receptors. The study made its TRB cDNA libraries by 5' RACE, adding UMI labels. Following a re-call of the 5' RACE reads, TCRdb has one entry per CDR3 protein and lacks DNA. The sample is made up of around 66,000 distinct CDR3 sequences, and the top ten hold around 4.9% of it. The study, taken as a whole, reports: Naive cells with CXCR3 showed TRB CDR3s that were more hydrophobic than those in CXCR3-negative naive cells.

Input material: naive CXCR3+ CD8+ T cells from blood. Stated subset: CD45RO-CCR7+CD27+CD95- naive CD8+ T cells expressing CXCR3 (TNR3+). The receptor source for this set is a human donor in good health. Some clones in this sample may be carry-over from other donors' samples.

The chain recombines TRBV9 with TRBJ2-7; TCRdb reports TRBD1, a call that lacks DNA to check it against. This CDR3 has 14 residues. Looked up from germline, CDR1 is SGDLS and CDR2 is YYNGEE. CDR3 protein: CASSVGTGVYEQYF.

V is TRBV27 and J is TRBJ2-7; the TRBD1 assignment by TCRdb is unverifiable without DNA. This CDR3 has 17 amino acids. Germline V gives CDR1 MNHEY, CDR2 SMNVEV (reference sequence). CDR3 loop: CASSLNVLTANPYEQYF.

The chain employs TRBV28 and TRBJ2-7; TCRdb lists TRBD2, though no DNA is available to test this call. Germline V gene sequence: CDR1 MDHEN, CDR2 SYDVKM. This CDR3 region has 17 residues. CDR3 protein: CASSTVAGGSVDYEQYF. Variable domain in full (rest from reference TRBV28 and TRBJ2-7): DVKVTQSSRYLVKRTGEKVFLECVQDMDHENMFWYRQDPGLGLRLIYFSYDVKMKEKGDIPEGYSVSREKKERFSLILESASTNQTSMYLCASSTVAGGSVDYEQYFGPGTRLTVT.

The rearrangement links TRBV6-5 to TRBJ2-7. CDR3 size: 15 residues. CDR1 and CDR2 from the germline V gene are MNHEY and SVGAGI. This CDR3 is CASSQYPTDYYEQYF.

The chain links TRBV12-3 or TRBV12-4 to TRBJ2-1; the TRBD2 assignment by TCRdb is unverifiable without DNA. This CDR3 region has 15 residues. The CDR3 reads CASRSGLAGLNEQFF.

V gene TRBV7-9 combines with J gene TRBJ2-2; TCRdb lists TRBD1, though no DNA is available to test this call. The CDR3 loop spans 15 amino acids. CDR1 is SEHNR, CDR2 FQNEAQ, per germline (reference sequence). CDR3 amino acids: CASSSRAQGTGELFF.

J is TRBJ2-1 and V is TRBV12-3 or TRBV12-4; TCRdb reports TRBD2, a call that lacks DNA to check it against. The CDR3 length is 13 residues. The chain's CDR3 is CASSPLVYNEQFF.

The gene calls are TRBV19 and TRBJ1-1; TCRdb indicates TRBD1, and absent DNA this call remains unverified. Germline V lookup: CDR1 LNHDA, CDR2 SQIVND (reference sequence). The length of the CDR3 is 18 residues. The CDR3 here is CASRWGGPGTIGNTEAFF.

This sequence joins TRBV29-1 and TRBJ2-1; TCRdb picks TRBD2, but there is no DNA to check that call. Germline V lookup: CDR1 SQVTM, CDR2 ANQGSEA. The CDR3 consists of 15 residues. This CDR3 is CSVEGWGTSDNEQFF.

The J gene is TRBJ1-2, the V gene TRBV10-3; TCRdb lists TRBD1, though no DNA is available to test this call. This CDR3 is 14 amino acids long. Germline V gives CDR1 ENHRY, CDR2 SYGVKD. Here the CDR3 reads CAYLDRGVDYGYTF.

The chain has TRBV6-2 or TRBV6-3 and TRBJ2-1; TCRdb designates TRBD1, a call that cannot be tested without DNA. The CDR3 contains 14 residues. Germline V gene data show CDR1 as MNHEY and CDR2 as SVGEGT. The CDR3 loop reads CASSYTRTYNEQFF.

V gene TRBV7-9 combines with J gene TRBJ2-2; there is no DNA to check the TCRdb D call of TRBD1. This CDR3 has 21 amino acids. Looked up from germline, CDR1 is SEHNR and CDR2 is FQNEAQ (reference sequence). CDR3 sequence: CASSLDAPTGTGGENTGELFF.

V usage is TRBV18 and J usage is TRBJ2-7; the D gene TCRdb calls, TRBD2, cannot be checked with no DNA. The CDR3 sequence is 13 residues long. From germline, CDR1 is KGHSH and CDR2 LQKENI. CDR3 protein: CASSLVPSYEQYF.

The chain has TRBV5-4 and TRBJ2-1. The CDR3 contains 12 residues. Germline V lookup: CDR1 SGHNT, CDR2 YYREEE (reference sequence). CDR3 protein: CASSFWGGEQFF.

Judged by frequency, this clonotype is medium-sized. The chain employs TRBV19 and TRBJ2-3; as DNA is missing, the TRBD2 call by TCRdb cannot be tested. CDR1 is LNHDA and CDR2 is SQIVND in the germline V gene (reference sequence). The CDR3 length is 15 residues. The CDR3 reads CASSITGGQGDTQYF.

The J gene is TRBJ2-7, the V gene TRBV29-1; TCRdb gives TRBD1 as the D gene, but with no DNA this cannot be confirmed. CDR1 and CDR2 (germline): SQVTM, ANQGSEA. There are 14 residues in the CDR3. The CDR3 here is CSVEDPGPAGEQYF.

The chain couples TRBV4-3 to TRBJ1-2; TCRdb gives TRBD1 as the D gene, but with no DNA this cannot be confirmed. Germline assignment: CDR1 LGHNA and CDR2 YSLEER. The CDR3 sequence is 15 residues long. CDR3 sequence: CASSAVTGADYGYTF.

The rearrangement joins TRBV12-3 or TRBV12-4 to TRBJ2-3; TCRdb reports TRBD2, a call that lacks DNA to check it against. CDR3 length: 15 amino acids. The CDR3 loop reads CASRKSGRVEDTQYF.

V gene TRBV7-8 combines with J gene TRBJ2-1; TCRdb gives TRBD2 as the D gene, but with no DNA this cannot be confirmed. The CDR3 has 16 amino acids. The germline V gene encodes CDR1 SGHVS and CDR2 FQNEAQ. CDR3 region: CASSLSPSSLDNEQFF.

This rearrangement joins TRBV5-6 to TRBJ2-7. The CDR3 runs to 14 residues. Germline CDR1 reads SGHDT; CDR2 reads YYEEEE. CDR3 sequence: CASSLEYSTYEQYF.

This chain uses TRBV7-9 with TRBJ1-1. Germline assignment: CDR1 SEHNR and CDR2 FQNEAQ (reference sequence). The CDR3 contains 13 residues. The CDR3 is CASSLVVGDEAFF.

CDR3 amino acids: CASSLGSGADVLTF. This chain connects TRBV7-8 to TRBJ2-6. This CDR3 has 14 amino acids. The germline CDR1 and CDR2 sequences are SGHVS and FQNEAQ.

Frequency places this clonotype as medium-sized. This chain joins TRBV4-1 and TRBJ2-1; no DNA is available, so the TRBD2 call from TCRdb remains unchecked. The germline gives CDR1 MGHRA, CDR2 YSYEKL. The CDR3 is 15 residues long. This CDR3 is CASGSGRSSYNEQFF.

This chain links TRBV6-1 with TRBJ2-1. The CDR3 has 12 amino acids. From germline, CDR1 is MNHNS and CDR2 SASEGT. The CDR3 protein is CAITSSYNEQFF.

This chain uses TRBV9 with TRBJ2-5. The CDR3 has 14 amino acids. Germline CDR1 reads SGDLS; CDR2 reads YYNGEE. The CDR3 protein is CASSPSGSQETQYF.

Here the CDR3 reads CSVEITPVETQYF. The chain employs TRBV29-1 and TRBJ2-5; TCRdb indicates TRBD1, and absent DNA this call remains unverified. Germline V gene sequence: CDR1 SQVTM, CDR2 ANQGSEA. This CDR3 comprises 13 residues. The whole variable domain, filled in from reference TRBV29-1 and TRBJ2-5, reads SAVISQKPSRDICQRGTSLTIQCQVDSQVTMMFWYRQQPGQSLTLIATANQGSEATYESGFVIDKFPISRPNLTFSTLTVSNMSPEDSSIYLCSVEITPVETQYFGPGTRLLVL.

The chain uses TRBV7-2 and TRBJ2-3; TCRdb's D gene call, TRBD2, goes unchecked for lack of DNA. CDR1 is SGHTA and CDR2 is FQGNSA in the germline V gene. The CDR3 loop spans 18 amino acids. The CDR3 here is CASSPLLLAGSSTDTQYF.

The V and J genes are TRBV29-1 and TRBJ2-1. Germline CDR1 reads SQVTM; CDR2 reads ANQGSEA. The CDR3 loop spans 12 amino acids. The CDR3: CSVERRYNEQFF.

J is TRBJ2-1 and V is TRBV7-3. The CDR3 totals 15 residues. Germline V gene lookup returns CDR1 SGHTA and CDR2 FQGTGA. CDR3 sequence: CASSTLGGSYNEQFF.